These 5 T cell receptor beta chains came from one sample sequenced in a study of blood T cell repertoires in COVID-19. TCRdb's copy holds only in-frame clones and misses some; the assay was immunoSEQ multiplex PCR. The profile shows around 160,000 clones, roughly 88% of them singletons. The source material was peripheral blood. These receptors came from an older woman with COVID-19, enrolled during active disease.

V and J are TRBV21-1 and TRBJ1-2; TRBD1 is the table's D call and was not checked against the DNA. TRBV21-1 is shown as a pseudogene. This CDR3 has 14 amino acids. The CDR3 nucleotides read TGTGCCAGCACCCCGTTAGGGACAGGGTTGGGCTACACCTTC. It yields the protein CASTPLGTGLGYTF.

The CDR3 bases are TGTGCCAGCAGCTCAGGACTAGCGGGGGCCACAGATACGCAGTATTTT. It codes for CASSSGLAGATDTQYF. The V gene is TRBV7-2, the J gene TRBJ2-3, with TRBD2 matching over 13 bases. This CDR3 region has 16 residues. Germline CDR1 and CDR2: SGHTA and FQGNSA. Unmatched junction bases numbered 3, after V lost 4 bases and J lost 2 bases.

The chain is built from TRBV5-5 and TRBJ2-3, with 7 bases that match TRBD2. V lost 0 bases, J lost 2 bases, and 6 bases stayed unmatched. The CDR3 runs 16 residues. Germline CDR1 is SGHKS and CDR2 is YYEKEE (reference sequence). CDR3 loop: CASSLAGGSATDTQYF. DNA of the CDR3: TGTGCCAGCAGCTTGGCCGGGGGGTCAGCCACAGATACGCAGTATTTT.

This sequence joins TRBV30 and TRBJ1-1, with a tentative D call TRBD1 (5 bases). Germline V lookup: CDR1 GTSNPN, CDR2 SVGIG (reference sequence). V lost 3 bases and J 5 bases, leaving 13 bases between the germline ends. The CDR3 extends over 13 amino acids. In nucleotides, the CDR3 is TGTGCCTGGAGGGGGCAGGGAGGGACTGAAGCTTTCTTT. Residues: CAWRGQGGTEAFF.

V is TRBV10-3 and J is TRBJ2-3; 9 nucleotides line up with TRBD1. The CDR3 has 17 amino acids. V was clipped by 4 bases and J by 2 bases; unmatched bases: 10. Per germline, CDR1 ENHRY and CDR2 SYGVKD. The CDR3 nucleotides are TGTGCCATCAGTGCGACCGGGACAGGGAGAAACACAGATACGCAGTATTTT. Its translation is CAISATGTGRNTDTQYF.